A single sample is the source of the 17 T cell receptor beta chains below, sequenced in a study of CD8 T cells in Susac syndrome. Reverse transcription of about 0.5 to 1 ug RNA used random hexamers. From the immunoSEQ multiplex PCR reads, TCRdb called clonotypes with MiXCR, one entry per CDR3 protein. Among about 120,000 distinct CDR3 sequences listed, about nine tenths were seen once. The source material was CD4+ T cells from PBMCs. Every receptor here comes from a human donor in good health.

The chain employs TRBV30 and TRBJ2-3; perhaps D is TRBD1 or TRBD2 (5 bases each). The V end was cut by 3 bases, the J end by 0 bases, with 13 bases between. CDR1 and CDR2 from the germline V gene are GTSNPN and SVGIG (reference sequence). The CDR3 covers 15 residues. Written as DNA, the CDR3 is TGTGCCTGGAGGGGGGTTGGGCATAGCACAGATACGCAGTATTTT. It yields the protein CAWRGVGHSTDTQYF.

The genes are TRBV20-1 and TRBJ1-3; D is ambiguous. The germline gives CDR1 DFQATT, CDR2 SNEGSKA (reference sequence). The CDR3 has 11 amino acids. The V end was cut by 5 bases, the J end by 4 bases, with 6 bases between. CDR3 nucleotide sequence: TGCAGTGCTTGGTCCGGAAACACCATATATTTT. It codes for CSAWSGNTIYF.

This clonotype occurred a few times. This rearrangement joins TRBV13 to TRBJ1-2; no reliable D call. The V and J ends lost 4 bases and 0 bases respectively, with 6 bases between them. This CDR3 contains 13 residues. Per the germline V gene, CDR1 is PRHDT and CDR2 is FYEKMQ (reference sequence). DNA for the CDR3: TGTGCCAGCAGCTCCGGGACTAACTATGGCTACACCTTC. Amino acids: CASSSGTNYGYTF.

The chain uses TRBV20-1 and TRBJ2-7; 12 bases align to TRBD1. V shed 5 bases, J shed 5 bases, and the junction held 7 bases outside the gene matches. The CDR3 is 14 amino acids. Germline lookup yields CDR1 DFQATT and CDR2 SNEGSKA (reference sequence). Here the CDR3 reads CSARDRGRLDEQYF. CDR3 nucleotides: TGCAGTGCTCGGGACAGGGGGCGCCTGGACGAGCAGTACTTC.

This clonotype was seen once. The genes are TRBV15 and TRBJ1-5, with unresolved D. The CDR3 totals 14 residues. Trimming shortened V by 1 base and J by 1 base, and 5 bases separated the two germline ends. Germline V gene data show CDR1 as LNHNV and CDR2 as YYDKDF (reference sequence). The CDR3: CATSRALSNQPQHF. Here the CDR3 DNA reads TGTGCCACCAGCAGAGCTCTCAGCAATCAGCCCCAGCATTTT.

This chain connects TRBV20-1 to TRBJ2-7; TRBD2 matches at 14 bases. J gave up 5 bases and V 4 bases, and 7 bases lay outside the gene matches. Per germline, CDR1 DFQATT and CDR2 SNEGSKA (reference sequence). This CDR3 comprises 15 residues. CDR3 DNA sequence: TGCAGTGCTATACCCGGACTAGCGGGGGGCCACGAGCAGTACTTC. It translates to CSAIPGLAGGHEQYF.

The J gene is TRBJ2-7, the V gene TRBV5-6; 8 positions agree with TRBD1. Trimming cost V 4 bases and J 4 bases; bases outside gene matches: 4. The germline CDR1 and CDR2 sequences are SGHDT and YYEEEE. CDR3 length: 13 residues. CDR3 coding DNA: TGTGCCAGCAGCGGGGACAGGTATTACGAGCAGTACTTC. It yields the protein CASSGDRYYEQYF.

This clonotype was counted a single time. The J gene is TRBJ2-5, the V gene TRBV20-1; 7 positions agree with TRBD2. This CDR3 is built from 12 residues. V shed 5 bases, J shed 5 bases, and the junction held 5 bases outside the gene matches. Germline CDR1 reads DFQATT; CDR2 reads SNEGSKA (reference sequence). The DNA for the CDR3 is TGCAGTGCTCTAGCGGCAGCGGAGACCCAGTACTTC. Translating gives CSALAAAETQYF.

This chain connects TRBV5-1 to TRBJ1-1; D remains ambiguous. The germline V and J ends were trimmed by 4 bases and 0 bases, with 10 bases remaining between them. Germline assignment: CDR1 SGHRS and CDR2 YFSETQ. The CDR3 runs 14 residues. CDR3 loop: CASSPDGVNTEAFF. The DNA of the CDR3 is TGCGCCAGCAGCCCGGACGGAGTGAACACTGAAGCTTTCTTT.

The chain's CDR3 is CASSSISSAASTDTQYF. In DNA, the CDR3 is TGTGCCAGCAGTTCCATTTCGTCAGCGGCTAGCACAGATACGCAGTATTTT. J is TRBJ2-3 and V is TRBV6-5; maybe TRBD2 (5 bases). Trimming took 4 bases from V and 0 from J, leaving 17 bases between them. Germline assignment: CDR1 MNHEY and CDR2 SVGAGI. The CDR3 runs 17 residues.

The chain is built from TRBV28 and TRBJ2-6, with 7 bases aligning to TRBD1. Germline lookup yields CDR1 MDHEN and CDR2 SYDVKM. The V segment lost 5 bases and the J segment 0 bases; nucleotides outside the gene matches: 10. This CDR3 is 18 amino acids long. The CDR3 is CASSAPRQGNSGANVLTF. The CDR3 DNA follows: TGTGCCAGCAGTGCTCCCAGACAGGGCAACTCTGGGGCCAACGTCCTGACTTTC.

Here the CDR3 reads CASTPGAWGEQYF. DNA of the CDR3: TGTGCCAGCACCCCCGGGGCCTGGGGCGAGCAGTACTTC. This chain uses TRBV6-5 with TRBJ2-7, with D perhaps being TRBD1 or TRBD2 (5 bases each). The length of the CDR3 is 13 residues. With 7 bases removed from V and 6 bases from J, the gap between germline ends came to 16 bases. From germline, CDR1 is MNHEY and CDR2 SVGAGI.

The V and J genes are TRBV3-1 and TRBJ1-1, with TRBD1 identical over 7 bases. Unmatched junction bases numbered 12, after V lost 4 bases and J lost 4 bases. Germline CDR1 and CDR2: LGHDT and YNNKEL (reference sequence). The CDR3 totals 16 residues. CDR3 nucleotide sequence: TGTGCCAGCAGCCGACAAAGAGGGGGCGTGGGCACTGAAGCTTTCTTT. Residues: CASSRQRGGVGTEAFF.

The rearrangement links TRBV7-2 to TRBJ1-2, with D perhaps matching TRBD1 (6 bases). The CDR3 spans 14 residues. Between the trimmed V and J ends, which lost 6 bases and 1 base, there was a span of 12 bases. Germline CDR1 is SGHTA and CDR2 is FQGNSA. DNA of the CDR3: TGTGCCAGCAGGTCCCCAGGGGTTAACTATGGCTACACCTTC. It is translated as CASRSPGVNYGYTF. The variable domain in full, with the rest retrieved from reference TRBV7-2 and TRBJ1-2, is GAGVSQSPSNKVTEKGKDVELRCDPISGHTALYWYRQSLGQGLEFLIYFQGNSAPDKSGLPSDRFSAERTGGSVSTLTIQRTQQEDSAVYLCASRSPGVNYGYTFGSGTRLTVV.

J is TRBJ2-7 and V is TRBV6-2 or TRBV6-3; 7 nucleotides match TRBD1. The germline CDR1 and CDR2 sequences are MNHEY and SVGEGT. Germline trimming cut 4 bases from V and 2 bases from J; bases unmatched to any gene: 8. The CDR3 loop spans 15 amino acids. The CDR3, as DNA: TGTGCCAGCAGTTGGATCGGGACAGCAACCTACGAGCAGTACTTC. This codes for CASSWIGTATYEQYF.

J is TRBJ1-2 and V is TRBV14; D is perhaps TRBD1 (6 bases). The CDR3 totals 14 residues. Germline V gene sequence: CDR1 SGHDN, CDR2 FVKESK. V gave up 6 bases and J gave up 2 bases, with 13 bases separating them. The DNA for the CDR3 is TGTGCCAGCAGTGAGAGACAGGCGAACTATGGCTACACCTTC. Translated, it gives CASSERQANYGYTF.

V is TRBV27 and J is TRBJ2-7; no firm D call. Trimming removed 7 bases from V and 4 bases from J, with 8 bases in between. The CDR3 is 11 residues long. Germline V gives CDR1 MNHEY, CDR2 SMNVEV (reference sequence). For the CDR3, the DNA is TGTGCCAGCATGAGAGGTTACGAGCAGTACTTC. It encodes CASMRGYEQYF.